This entry lists 5 T cell receptor beta chains sequenced from one sample in a study of Ad26.COV2.S vaccination and SARS-CoV-2 variants. Treatment noted: some 19 received Ad26.COV2.S at low or high dose, single or two shots; roughly five received placebo; per-sample allocation not given. Sample collection was performed on day 63 after the first vaccine or placebo injection. Only in-frame clones appear in the TCRdb table, and some are missing; sequencing was by immunoSEQ multiplex PCR. The table has roughly 380,000 clones, around 86% seen once; the top ten hold roughly 3.1%. Sequenced material: peripheral blood, taken in a trial of Ad26.COV2.S vaccine versus placebo. These receptors all come from a person between 18 and 65 years old who received the Ad26.COV2.S COVID-19 vaccine or a placebo.

This clone was detected a few times. The chain has TRBV4-2 and TRBJ1-6; D is possibly TRBD1 (5 bases). V lost 4 bases, J lost 6 bases, and 16 bases lay in between. CDR1 and CDR2 (germline): LGHNA, YNFKEQ. The CDR3 loop spans 16 amino acids. The CDR3 bases are TGTGCCAGCAGCCCCATCGTGGCAGGGACTAATTCACCCCTCCACTTT. This gives the protein CASSPIVAGTNSPLHF.

V is TRBV6-6 and J is TRBJ2-3; 11 bases are shared with TRBD1. This CDR3 comprises 16 residues. The trim removed 7 bases at V and 1 base at J, leaving 7 bases unmatched. CDR1 and CDR2 from the germline V gene are MNHNY and SVGAGI (reference sequence). In nucleotides, the CDR3 is TGTGCCAGCACCCACCGGGACAGGGGGGGCACAGATACGCAGTATTTT. As protein: CASTHRDRGGTDTQYF.

This chain joins TRBV5-1 and TRBJ1-1; 10 nucleotides align to TRBD1. The germline V gene has CDR1 SGHRS and CDR2 YFSETQ. V lost 4 bases and J lost 6; bases outside the gene matches: 9. The CDR3 runs to 15 residues. In DNA, the CDR3 is TGCGCCAGCAGCGCGACTCGGGACAGGGGCGCTGAAGCTTTCTTT. Protein sequence: CASSATRDRGAEAFF.

The chain recombines TRBV5-6 with TRBJ1-1; 8 nucleotides match TRBD1. V was clipped by 2 bases and J by 8 bases; unmatched bases: 5. CDR3 length equals 13 residues. Germline loops: CDR1 SGHDT, CDR2 YYEEEE. For the CDR3, the DNA is TGTGCCAGCAGCTTCGGGACAGGCACAGAAGCTTTCTTT. This encodes CASSFGTGTEAFF.

The V call is TRBV4-2, the J call TRBJ2-3, with a tentative D call TRBD1 (5 bases). V was shortened by 3 bases and J by 0 bases, with 7 bases between the two germline ends. The CDR3 runs 14 residues. Per the germline V gene, CDR1 is LGHNA and CDR2 is YNFKEQ. The CDR3 nucleotides are TGTGCCAGCAGCCAGACAGATAGCACAGATACGCAGTATTTT. This gives the protein CASSQTDSTDTQYF.